The 14 T cell receptor beta chains listed next were all sequenced from one sample in a study of a mutant IDH1 vaccine in newly diagnosed glioma. The antigens of these receptors remain unknown. The data were produced by immunoSEQ multiplex PCR, yet TCRdb's version contains in-frame clones alone and is incomplete. The sample lists 45,000 to 55,000 clones, about 77% occurring once. Time point in this sample: week 5, during vaccination. Vaccine doses each comprised 300 ug of mutant IDH1 20-mer peptide, with topical imiquimod. The sample was PBMCs, taken from a glioma patient whose treatment included an IDH1 peptide vaccine. Every receptor here comes from a woman aged 40 to 55 with glioma.

The rearrangement links TRBV29-1 to TRBJ2-4; 8 bases are shared with TRBD2. Germline values: CDR1 SQVTM, CDR2 ANQGSEA. CDR3 size: 15 residues. Trimming took 6 bases from V and 7 from J; bases not matched to a gene: 14. The CDR3, as DNA: TGCAGCGTCGCTAGCGGGTCGATAAAGGGGAACATTCAGTACTTC. This encodes CSVASGSIKGNIQYF.

This clone turned up a few times. The J gene is TRBJ1-2, the V gene TRBV11-2; tentatively, D is TRBD1 (5 bases). CDR1 and CDR2 (germline): SGHAT, FQNNGV. Deletions cut 5 bases from V and 2 bases from J, with 18 bases between. The CDR3 loop spans 16 amino acids. CDR3 loop: CASSPSKGRPNYGYTF. For the CDR3, the DNA is TGTGCCAGCAGCCCCAGTAAGGGACGCCCGAACTATGGCTACACCTTC.

This rearrangement joins TRBV7-9 to TRBJ2-4; 7 bases match TRBD1. V dropped 7 bases and J dropped 6; count of bases not matched to a gene: 15. The V gene's germline CDR1 is SEHNR and CDR2 FQNEAQ (reference sequence). This CDR3 comprises 16 residues. CDR3 region: CASTPQGSRLINIQYF. The DNA for the CDR3 is TGTGCCAGCACCCCACAGGGGAGCAGACTTATAAACATTCAGTACTTC.

V is TRBV5-4 and J is TRBJ1-1; tentatively, D is TRBD1 (6 bases). This CDR3 region has 15 residues. V lost 4 bases to trimming and J lost 0 bases, with 13 bases between them. Germline lookup yields CDR1 SGHNT and CDR2 YYREEE (reference sequence). CDR3: CASSTNRDLNTEAFF. CDR3 DNA: TGTGCCAGCAGCACCAACAGGGACCTGAACACTGAAGCTTTCTTT.

The chain carries TRBV4-3 and TRBJ1-5; D ambiguous. CDR1 LGHNA and CDR2 YSLEER come from the germline V gene. CDR3 length: 16 amino acids. Between the trimmed V and J ends, which lost 0 bases and 1 base, there was a span of 10 bases. This CDR3 is CASSQDLVVSNQPQHF. In DNA, the CDR3 is TGCGCCAGCAGCCAAGATCTTGTAGTGAGCAATCAGCCCCAGCATTTT.

This chain links TRBV27 with TRBJ2-7; TRBD1 aligns across 8 bases. CDR1 is MNHEY, CDR2 SMNVEV, per germline (reference sequence). V was clipped by 6 bases and J by 1 base; unmatched bases: 8. This CDR3 is 15 amino acids long. In nucleotides, the CDR3 is TGTGCCAGCAGCAGAAAGGGACAGGCATCCTACGAGCAGTACTTC. Amino acids: CASSRKGQASYEQYF.

The J gene is TRBJ2-5, the V gene TRBV19, with D possibly called TRBD1 or TRBD2 (6 bases each). In germline, CDR1 is LNHDA, CDR2 SQIVND (reference sequence). With 5 bases removed from V and 10 bases from J, the gap between germline ends came to 23 bases. The CDR3 consists of 15 residues. Here the CDR3 reads CASSFLSGGQEGQYF. The CDR3 coding sequence is TGTGCCAGTAGTTTCCTTTCCGGGGGCCAGGAGGGCCAGTACTTC. The full variable domain, in which reference TRBV19 and TRBJ2-5 provide the parts outside the CDR3, is DGGITQSPKYLFRKEGQNVTLSCEQNLNHDAMYWYRQDPGQGLRLIYYSQIVNDFQKGDIAEGYSVSREKKESFPLTVTSAQKNPTAFYLCASSFLSGGQEGQYFGPGTRLLVL.

The rearrangement links TRBV30 to TRBJ1-3; perhaps TRBD1 as D (5 bases). The CDR3 runs to 14 residues. The ends were cut back, 6 bases at V and 4 bases at J, with 16 bases in the middle. Germline V gene sequence: CDR1 GTSNPN, CDR2 SVGIG (reference sequence). CDR3 in amino acids: CACRGGVSGNTIYF. In DNA, the CDR3 is TGTGCCTGTCGGGGGGGGGTATCGGGAAACACCATATATTTT. The whole variable domain, filled in from reference TRBV30 and TRBJ1-3, reads SQTIHQWPATLVQPVGSPLSLECTVEGTSNPNLYWYRQAAGRGLQLLFYSVGIGQISSEVPQNLSASRPQDRQFILSSKKLLLSDSGFYLCACRGGVSGNTIYFGEGSWLTVV.

V usage is TRBV4-3 and J usage is TRBJ1-6; 8 bases fit TRBD1. Looked up from germline, CDR1 is LGHNA and CDR2 is YSLEER. This CDR3 contains 16 residues. Trimming removed 1 base from V and 8 bases from J; junction bases left unmatched: 7. CDR3 sequence reads: CASSQGAQGVYSPLHF. In nucleotides, the CDR3 is TGCGCCAGCAGCCAAGGAGCACAGGGGGTTTATTCACCCCTCCACTTT.

This clone has a single count. CDR3 nucleotide sequence: TGCGCCAGCAGCCCTCGGGCGGGATTAGGGGAGCAGTACTTC. Protein: CASSPRAGLGEQYF. The gene calls are TRBV4-3 and TRBJ2-7; tentatively, D is TRBD2 (6 bases). The V end was cut by 4 bases, the J end by 7 bases, with 17 bases between. Germline CDR1 and CDR2: LGHNA and YSLEER. The CDR3 is 14 amino acids.

The CDR3 DNA reads TGTGCCAGCAGTAGAGACGGGACTAGCGGAGGATACAATGAGCAGTTCTTC. Its protein product is CASSRDGTSGGYNEQFF. The chain uses TRBV5-4 and TRBJ2-1; 11 nucleotides align to TRBD2. Germline V gives CDR1 SGHNT, CDR2 YYREEE (reference sequence). The CDR3 has 17 amino acids. Germline trimming cut 5 bases from V and 4 bases from J; bases unmatched to any gene: 11.

This clone was seen just once. The chain links TRBV19 to TRBJ2-7, with a possible D match to TRBD2 (6 bases). The V and J ends lost 1 base and 5 bases respectively, with 18 bases between them. This CDR3 contains 16 residues. CDR1 LNHDA and CDR2 SQIVND come from the germline V gene (reference sequence). The CDR3 DNA sequence: TGTGCCAGTAGTATAGCCCCGTCGACTAGTTTCGACGAGCAGTACTTC. It yields the protein CASSIAPSTSFDEQYF. Supplemented by reference TRBV19 and TRBJ2-7, the full variable domain reads DGGITQSPKYLFRKEGQNVTLSCEQNLNHDAMYWYRQDPGQGLRLIYYSQIVNDFQKGDIAEGYSVSREKKESFPLTVTSAQKNPTAFYLCASSIAPSTSFDEQYFGPGTRLTVT.

The rearrangement joins TRBV18 to TRBJ1-1; weak D call: TRBD1 (6 bases). The V gene's germline CDR1 is KGHSH and CDR2 LQKENI. With 6 bases removed from V and 1 base from J, the gap between germline ends came to 15 bases. This CDR3 has 15 residues. CDR3 sequence reads: CASSRTLDRNTEAFF. The DNA of the CDR3 is TGTGCCAGCTCTCGAACATTGGACAGGAACACTGAAGCTTTCTTT. The entire variable domain, with the rest obtained from reference TRBV18 and TRBJ1-1, is as follows: NAGVMQNPRHLVRRRGQEARLRCSPMKGHSHVYWYRQLPEEGLKFMVYLQKENIIDESGMPKERFSAEFPKEGPSILRIQQVVRGDSAAYFCASSRTLDRNTEAFFGQGTRLTVV.

The chain couples TRBV15 to TRBJ1-6; D gene ambiguous. V was cut by 0 bases and J by 4 bases, with 10 bases left in between. CDR1 and CDR2 from the germline V gene are LNHNV and YYDKDF (reference sequence). The CDR3 covers 16 residues. CDR3 loop: CATSRDQAPYNSPLHF. For the CDR3, the DNA is TGTGCCACCAGCAGAGATCAGGCACCATATAATTCACCCCTCCACTTT.